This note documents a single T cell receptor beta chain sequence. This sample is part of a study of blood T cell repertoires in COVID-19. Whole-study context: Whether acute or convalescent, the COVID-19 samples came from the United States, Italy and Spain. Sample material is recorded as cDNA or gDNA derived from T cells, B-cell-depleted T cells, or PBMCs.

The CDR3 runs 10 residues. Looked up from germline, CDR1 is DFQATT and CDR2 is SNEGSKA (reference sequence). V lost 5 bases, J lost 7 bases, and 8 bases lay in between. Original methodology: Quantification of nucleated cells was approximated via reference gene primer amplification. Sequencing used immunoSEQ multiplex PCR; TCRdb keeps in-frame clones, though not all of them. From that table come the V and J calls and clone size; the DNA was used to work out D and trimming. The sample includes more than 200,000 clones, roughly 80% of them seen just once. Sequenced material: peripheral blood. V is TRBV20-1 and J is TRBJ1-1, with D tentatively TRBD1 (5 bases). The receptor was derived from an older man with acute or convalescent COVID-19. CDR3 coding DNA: TGCAGTGCTGGACAATTTGAAGCTTTCTTT. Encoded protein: CSAGQFEAFF.